This T cell receptor (beta chain) was recovered during a study of tumor-infiltrating lymphocytes in primary liver carcinoma. Findings of the study overall: Tumor samples exhibited a significantly greater top-250-clone fraction than blood samples (p = 0.039). It was tumor-adjacent and tumor-blood pairs that overlapped less than tumor region pairs did.

A remark on this clonotype: Its target is not known.

The authors made TCR beta cDNA from around 500 ng total RNA with a constant-region primer. Three rounds of nested multiplex PCR with slightly modified ARM-PCR produced TCR beta libraries. Primers for the first two PCR rounds were TRBV1-TRBV30 forward primers and a C-beta reverse primer (about 9 cycles per round). TCRdb re-analysed the multiplex PCR reads in MiXCR, keeping a single row per CDR3 protein. The sample contains approximately 330,000 distinct CDR3 sequences, almost 65% of which appear only once. The CDR3 loop spans 12 amino acids. V was pared by 8 bases and J by 2 bases, with 10 bases between. Germline V CDR1 and CDR2: ENHRY, SYGVKD. The source of the blood RNA was unsorted whole blood, and germline DNA was extracted as well.

The receptor was isolated from a man in his forties with primary liver carcinoma and hepatitis B virus infection. The sample comprised peripheral blood. The rearrangement links TRBV10-3 to TRBJ2-7; D possibly corresponds to TRBD1 (5 bases). In nucleotides, the CDR3 is TGTGCCATCGCCACAGGACCCTACGAGCAGTACTTC. Residues: CAIATGPYEQYF.